These 27 T cell receptor beta chains came from one sample sequenced in a study of T cell repertoires in cytomegalovirus infection. One entry per CDR3 protein results from TCRdb running MiXCR on the reads. The repertoire holds under 300,000 distinct CDR3 sequences, with approximately 22% as singletons. These receptors have no identified antigens. This specimen was cultured PBMCs, taken from culture after CMV antigen stimulation. Receptors originate from a human donor in good health (CMV status not recorded). Some clones in this sample may be carry-over from other donors' samples.

This clonotype occurred a few times. This chain joins TRBV4-1 and TRBJ2-7; TRBD2 matches 15 bases. With V trimmed by 1 base and J by 9 bases, 1 base remained unmatched. The germline V gene encodes CDR1 MGHRA and CDR2 YSYEKL. The CDR3 has 14 amino acids. The CDR3, as DNA: TGCGCCAGCAGCCAAGGGACTAGCGGGAGGGGGCAGTACTTC. This translates into CASSQGTSGRGQYF.

This clonotype was found a few times. The chain joins TRBV7-8 to TRBJ2-3, with 11 bases that match TRBD2. V lost 3 bases, J lost 3 bases, and 8 bases stayed unmatched. CDR1 and CDR2 from the germline V gene are SGHVS and FQNEAQ. The length of the CDR3 is 17 residues. In DNA, the CDR3 is TGTGCCAGCAGCTTCCGCCCGGGACTAGCGGCAACAGATACGCAGTATTTT. Amino acids: CASSFRPGLAATDTQYF.

This chain uses TRBV5-1 with TRBJ2-1, with 8 bases that match TRBD1. The J segment lost 6 bases and the V segment lost 4 bases, leaving 6 bases of the junction unmatched. The CDR3 spans 14 residues. Germline V lookup: CDR1 SGHRS, CDR2 YFSETQ. The CDR3 coding sequence is TGCGCCAGCAGCGGCGGACAGGGTGTCAATGAGCAGTTCTTC. It codes for CASSGGQGVNEQFF.

This clonotype was found a few times. This sequence joins TRBV5-1 and TRBJ2-3; 7 nucleotides agree with TRBD2. The CDR3 sequence is 15 residues long. The germline V gene encodes CDR1 SGHRS and CDR2 YFSETQ. V trimming: 3 bases; J trimming: 6 bases; junction bases outside the gene matches: 10. CDR3 loop: CASSSGTTAGDTQYF. The CDR3 region has the DNA TGCGCCAGCAGCTCCGGGACTACCGCGGGGGATACGCAGTATTTT. Complete variable domain (other parts from reference TRBV5-1 and TRBJ2-3): KAGVTQTPRYLIKTRGQQVTLSCSPISGHRSVSWYQQTPGQGLQFLFEYFSETQRNKGNFPGRFSGRQFSNSRSEMNVSTLELGDSALYLCASSSGTTAGDTQYFGPGTRLTVL.

The genes are TRBV10-3 and TRBJ1-5; the match to TRBD1 covers 10 bases. The CDR3 spans 15 residues. Germline values: CDR1 ENHRY, CDR2 SYGVKD. V was clipped by 8 bases and J by 3 bases; unmatched bases: 7. CDR3 sequence reads: CAIARTGGPNQPQHF. CDR3 in DNA: TGTGCCATCGCGAGGACAGGGGGTCCCAATCAGCCCCAGCATTTT.

In its sample, this clonotype was seen a few times. V gene TRBV30 combines with J gene TRBJ1-5; D not resolved. CDR3 length: 17 amino acids. Looked up from germline, CDR1 is GTSNPN and CDR2 is SVGIG (reference sequence). The germline V and J ends were trimmed by 0 bases and 7 bases, with 22 bases remaining between them. The chain's CDR3 is CAWSVRQTSAKNQPQHF. The CDR3 DNA follows: TGTGCCTGGAGTGTACGGCAGACGAGCGCTAAAAACCAGCCCCAGCATTTT.

This clonotype has ten or more counts. The rearrangement joins TRBV6-2 or TRBV6-3 to TRBJ2-5; D remains ambiguous. V lost 7 bases, J lost 4 bases, and 10 bases lay in between. The CDR3 has 12 amino acids. Germline V gene data show CDR1 as MNHEY and CDR2 as SVGEGT. This CDR3 is CASNRRPETQYF. CDR3 DNA sequence: TGTGCCAGCAACCGCCGTCCAGAGACCCAGTACTTC.

This clonotype was seen at least ten times. The chain combines TRBV7-9 with TRBJ1-2; 7 positions agree with TRBD1. CDR1 is SEHNR, CDR2 FQNEAQ, per germline (reference sequence). The CDR3 is 13 amino acids. The J segment lost 7 bases and the V segment lost 5 bases, leaving 7 bases of the junction unmatched. This chain's CDR3 is CASSIDREGGYTF. CDR3 nucleotide sequence: TGTGCCAGCAGCATCGACAGGGAGGGTGGCTACACCTTC.

This clonotype has a handful of counts. The chain uses TRBV6-2 or TRBV6-3 and TRBJ2-7; no clear D. This CDR3 contains 15 residues. V shed 6 bases and J shed 0 bases, with 15 bases lying between them. The germline CDR1 and CDR2 sequences are MNHEY and SVGEGT. The DNA for the CDR3 is TGTGCCAGCAGCCTCTCCCACGGTTTCTCCTACGAGCAGTACTTC. Translating gives CASSLSHGFSYEQYF.

This clonotype was seen a few times. The chain has TRBV19 and TRBJ1-1; tentatively, D is TRBD1 (5 bases). V lost 5 bases and J 0 bases, leaving 10 bases between the germline ends. The length of the CDR3 is 14 residues. Germline lookup yields CDR1 LNHDA and CDR2 SQIVND (reference sequence). DNA of the CDR3: TGTGCCAGTAGTGAGACAGAGCTGAACACTGAAGCTTTCTTT. Translation gives CASSETELNTEAFF.

The chain carries TRBV28 and TRBJ1-2; 8 bases map to TRBD1. This CDR3 is built from 15 residues. V lost 7 bases to trimming and J lost 5 bases; unmatched junction nucleotides: 12. Germline CDR1 is MDHEN and CDR2 is SYDVKM. CDR3 protein: CASNYRGIRTYGYTF. In nucleotides, the CDR3 is TGTGCCAGCAATTACAGGGGGATACGCACTTATGGCTACACCTTC.

The rearrangement joins TRBV7-2 to TRBJ1-2; 9 bases are shared with TRBD1. Unmatched junction bases numbered 8, after V lost 7 bases and J lost 2 bases. CDR1 SGHTA and CDR2 FQGNSA come from the germline V gene. The CDR3 consists of 15 residues. The CDR3 nucleotides are TGTGCCAGCACCTACGGGACAGGGAGAAACTATGGCTACACCTTC. Amino acids: CASTYGTGRNYGYTF.

This clonotype was observed a handful of times. V gene TRBV15 combines with J gene TRBJ2-5, with 8 bases identical to TRBD1. The germline V gene encodes CDR1 LNHNV and CDR2 YYDKDF (reference sequence). The CDR3 covers 16 residues. Germline trimming cut 1 base from V and 3 bases from J; bases unmatched to any gene: 7. The DNA for the CDR3 is TGTGCCACCAGCAGAGCCCCTCAGGGGGCTGAAGAGACCCAGTACTTC. Protein: CATSRAPQGAEETQYF.

The CDR3 region has the DNA TGTGCCAGCAGTATCGTCCTAGCGGGAGGGACAGATACGCAGTATTTT. Its translation is CASSIVLAGGTDTQYF. The chain is built from TRBV12-3 or TRBV12-4 and TRBJ2-3; TRBD2 aligns across 12 bases. This CDR3 has 16 residues. The V segment lost 5 bases and the J segment 3 bases; nucleotides outside the gene matches: 6.

The chain joins TRBV7-2 to TRBJ2-3; TRBD2 is a possible D gene (8 bases). Trimming removed 4 bases from V and 4 bases from J, with 15 bases in between. The CDR3 is 15 amino acids. Germline CDR1 and CDR2: SGHTA and FQGNSA. The CDR3 nucleotides are TGTGCCAGCAGCTCCTTAGCGGGACAGTCAGATACGCAGTATTTT. It yields the protein CASSSLAGQSDTQYF.

This clonotype showed up just a few times. CDR3 residues: CASSLLGLTSETWDTGELFF. In DNA form, the CDR3 reads TGCGCCAGCAGCTTGCTCGGCTTGACTAGCGAGACGTGGGACACCGGGGAGCTGTTTTTT. The chain carries TRBV5-1 and TRBJ2-2, with 8 bases aligning to TRBD2. CDR1 and CDR2 (germline): SGHRS, YFSETQ. V was clipped by 1 base and J by 3 bases; unmatched bases: 17. CDR3 size: 20 residues.

This clonotype showed up many times. This chain connects TRBV7-6 to TRBJ2-1, with D maybe TRBD2 (6 bases). The germline V gene encodes CDR1 SGHVS and CDR2 FNYEAQ. This CDR3 has 17 amino acids. Trimming stripped 0 bases from V and 0 bases from J, with 12 bases between. CDR3 sequence (DNA): TGTGCCAGCAGCTTAGCGGAGGGGCCCTACTCCTACAATGAGCAGTTCTTC. Residues: CASSLAEGPYSYNEQFF. The complete variable domain, with remaining parts taken from reference TRBV7-6 and TRBJ2-1, reads GAGVSQSPRYKVTKRGQDVALRCDPISGHVSLYWYRQALGQGPEFLTYFNYEAQQDKSGLPNDRFSAERPEGSISTLTIQRTEQRDSAMYRCASSLAEGPYSYNEQFFGPGTRLTVL.

The table lists this clonotype with many counts. V usage is TRBV7-2 and J usage is TRBJ1-3; D gene ambiguous. CDR1 is SGHTA and CDR2 is FQGNSA in the germline V gene. The V gene lost 2 bases and the J gene lost 1 base, with 6 bases spanning the gap. This CDR3 contains 14 residues. CDR3 nucleotide sequence: TGTGCCAGCAGCTTAATACAGTCTGGAAACACCATATATTTT. It translates to CASSLIQSGNTIYF.

CDR3 in DNA: TGTGCCACCGGACCCGAAACAGATACGCAGTATTTT. As protein: CATGPETDTQYF. The V and J genes are TRBV15 and TRBJ2-3, with D uncertain. V lost 8 bases, J lost 3 bases, and 9 bases lay in between. Germline V lookup: CDR1 LNHNV, CDR2 YYDKDF (reference sequence). The CDR3 spans 12 residues.

This clonotype appeared many times. The rearrangement uses TRBV4-3 and TRBJ1-3; D possibly corresponds to TRBD1 (6 bases). CDR1 and CDR2 from the germline V gene are LGHNA and YSLEER. The CDR3 consists of 14 residues. Deletions cut 4 bases from V and 0 bases from J, with 7 bases between. The CDR3 DNA is TGCGCCAGCAGCCGGGGGGCCTCTGGAAACACCATATATTTT. Protein product: CASSRGASGNTIYF.

This chain joins TRBV7-9 and TRBJ2-7, with TRBD2 as a possible D gene (5 bases). CDR3 size: 13 residues. V lost 1 base to trimming and J lost 9 bases, with 13 bases between them. Germline V CDR1 and CDR2: SEHNR, FQNEAQ (reference sequence). CDR3 coding DNA: TGTGCCAGCAGCTTAGGCGGGTTGGCTGGGCAGTACGTC. This encodes CASSLGGLAGQYV.

The chain is built from TRBV18 and TRBJ2-1, with TRBD1 identical over 8 bases. In germline, CDR1 is KGHSH, CDR2 LQKENI. The V gene end was trimmed by 4 bases and the J gene end by 2 bases; junction bases not matched to a gene: 1. The CDR3 has 14 residues. The CDR3 nucleotides are TGTGCCAGCTCACGACAGGGGACCTACAATGAGCAGTTCTTC. Protein: CASSRQGTYNEQFF.

This clonotype was counted at least ten times. The J gene is TRBJ2-7, the V gene TRBV7-9, with 9 bases identical to TRBD1. Germline loops: CDR1 SEHNR, CDR2 FQNEAQ (reference sequence). The CDR3 runs to 16 residues. The J segment lost 1 base and the V segment lost 5 bases, leaving 9 bases of the junction unmatched. Written as DNA, the CDR3 is TGTGCCAGCAGCCGGGTTCCGGGACAGGGTTCCTACGAGCAGTACTTC. The encoded protein is CASSRVPGQGSYEQYF.

This clonotype was counted a few times. V usage is TRBV19 and J usage is TRBJ2-1, with unresolved D. V was clipped by 3 bases and J by 2 bases, with 14 bases between them. From germline, CDR1 is LNHDA and CDR2 SQIVND (reference sequence). The CDR3 has 16 residues. CDR3 residues: CASSIGSSVPYNEQFF. The CDR3 DNA reads TGTGCCAGTAGTATCGGTAGTTCGGTCCCCTACAATGAGCAGTTCTTC.

This clonotype showed up many times. The chain combines TRBV7-9 with TRBJ2-1; TRBD2 matches 14 bases. Germline V lookup: CDR1 SEHNR, CDR2 FQNEAQ (reference sequence). V dropped 5 bases and J dropped 5; count of bases not matched to a gene: 8. This CDR3 is built from 17 residues. The CDR3 loop reads CASSHRLAGGLHNEQFF. The CDR3 DNA reads as TGTGCCAGCAGCCACCGACTAGCGGGAGGGCTCCACAATGAGCAGTTCTTC.

This clonotype appeared many times. CDR3 DNA sequence: TGTGCCAGCAGCCCCCTCGTGACGTCTTTTTTAGAGTTCTTC. It yields the protein CASSPLVTSFLEFF. This sequence joins TRBV7-8 and TRBJ2-1, with D unclear. Trimming pared 5 bases from V and 14 bases from J, leaving 22 bases between. There are 14 residues in the CDR3. Germline CDR1 and CDR2: SGHVS and FQNEAQ.

The rearrangement joins TRBV27 to TRBJ1-5, with D unclear. The V end lost 3 bases, the J end lost 8 bases, and 11 bases lay between the germline ends. CDR1 is MNHEY, CDR2 SMNVEV, per germline (reference sequence). CDR3 length equals 13 residues. CDR3: CASSFIGREPQHF. The DNA of the CDR3 is TGTGCCAGCAGTTTTATTGGTAGGGAGCCCCAGCATTTT.